These T cell receptor beta chains were read from a single sample in a study of blood T cell repertoires in COVID-19. Data came from immunoSEQ multiplex PCR; TCRdb stores just in-frame clones and leaves some out. Among about 87,000 clones listed, 70% to 85% were seen once. The specimen sequenced was peripheral blood. These receptors all come from a woman of 80 years or more with COVID-19, enrolled during active disease. Each CDR3 is given with its conserved first and last residue.

CDR3aa | j_gene | v_gene
CASSLNPSGSYNEQFF | TRBJ2-1 | TRBV7-3
CASTRGLAGGLNEQFF | TRBJ2-1 | TRBV28
CASSLDGVSEYF | TRBJ2-4 | TRBV5-1
CASSLQTSPNTGELFF | TRBJ2-2 | TRBV5-1
CASTVVGSSYEQYF | TRBJ2-7 | TRBV5-1
CASSVATRGVHTNSYNEQFF | TRBJ2-1 | TRBV9
CASSLGGGATRQYF | TRBJ2-7 | TRBV7-8
CASSLDLGGSSTDTQYF | TRBJ2-3 | TRBV5-1
CASSEAGMNSGNTIYF | TRBJ1-3 | TRBV2
CASSLAPGLAGASPLKETQYF | TRBJ2-5 | TRBV28
CAISETPSGANVLTF | TRBJ2-6 | TRBV10-3
CASSSKGALSGNTIYF | TRBJ1-3 | TRBV7-3
CASSLSRDTQYF | TRBJ2-3 | TRBV5-1
CASSVLTGNTEAFF | TRBJ1-1 | TRBV2
CASSRGQGGKVDEQFF | TRBJ2-1 | TRBV4-1
CASSSSPRQGGIGYEQYF | TRBJ2-7 | TRBV6-2/TRBV6-3
CASSQLRGLAGGPYNEQFF | TRBJ2-1 | TRBV23-1
CASSLAQGYGYTF | TRBJ1-2 | TRBV7-9
CASSRRDREDEQYF | TRBJ2-7 | TRBV14
CASSSGFLRGNEQFF | TRBJ2-1 | TRBV7-3
CASSLLGDGNTIYF | TRBJ1-3 | TRBV27
CASSRLAGELFF | TRBJ2-2 | TRBV6-2/TRBV6-3
CASSSTGGGTEAFF | TRBJ1-1 | TRBV6-5
CASSRGGGSSYEQYF | TRBJ2-7 | TRBV5-4
CASSWGGNLNTEAFF | TRBJ1-1 | TRBV28
CASNSGPETQYF | TRBJ2-5 | TRBV2
CASRTAGRTNEQFF | TRBJ2-1 | TRBV5-7
CASSLRSGRGGGTQYF | TRBJ2-3 | TRBV5-6
CASSNLQVTSYEQYF | TRBJ2-7 | TRBV21-1
CASSLGQANYGYTF | TRBJ1-2 | TRBV5-8
CASSQDGTSRDTQYF | TRBJ2-3 | TRBV4-3
CASSLTRTTLAEQFF | TRBJ2-1 | TRBV11-2
CAWSATGFRDEQYF | TRBJ2-7 | TRBV30
CASSQATAGGTGELFF | TRBJ2-2 | TRBV4-2
CASRDRSSYEQYF | TRBJ2-7 | TRBV5-4
CASSPGTGREQYF | TRBJ2-7 | TRBV27
CASSPAGTSDYEQYF | TRBJ2-7 | TRBV9
CASSNRLAEQYF | TRBJ2-7 | TRBV5-1
CASSKSGGLAGGIAKNIQYF | TRBJ2-4 | TRBV21-1
CASSFHGQGQYF | TRBJ2-5 | TRBV12-3/TRBV12-4